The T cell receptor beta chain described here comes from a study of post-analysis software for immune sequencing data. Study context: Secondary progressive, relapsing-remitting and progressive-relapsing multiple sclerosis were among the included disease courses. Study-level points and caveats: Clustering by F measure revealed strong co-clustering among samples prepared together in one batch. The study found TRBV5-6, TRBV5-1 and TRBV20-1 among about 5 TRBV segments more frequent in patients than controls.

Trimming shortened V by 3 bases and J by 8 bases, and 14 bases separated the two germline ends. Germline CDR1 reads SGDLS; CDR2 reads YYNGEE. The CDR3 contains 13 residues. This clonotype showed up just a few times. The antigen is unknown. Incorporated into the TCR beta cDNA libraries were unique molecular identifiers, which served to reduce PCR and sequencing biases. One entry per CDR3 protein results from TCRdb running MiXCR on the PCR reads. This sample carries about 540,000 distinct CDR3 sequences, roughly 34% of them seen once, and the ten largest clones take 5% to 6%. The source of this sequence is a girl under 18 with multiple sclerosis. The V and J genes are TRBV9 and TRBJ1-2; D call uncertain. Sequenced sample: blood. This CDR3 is CASSDDLQSGYTF. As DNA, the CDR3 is TGTGCCAGCAGCGACGACCTCCAATCGGGCTACACCTTC.